This is a list of T cell receptor beta chains from one sample in a study of PD-1 blockade in classical Hodgkin lymphoma. The protocol was immunoSEQ multiplex PCR, while the TCRdb copy is restricted to in-frame clones and leaves out a portion. This repertoire shows under 15,000 clones, 65% to 85% found once; its top ten account for roughly 1.5%. This material consisted of CD4+ T cells from blood, taken at baseline. The receptors stem from a human donor with classical Hodgkin lymphoma. Both conserved end residues are part of each CDR3. D genes are given only for firm matches. Not all rows give a size; the values are once, few, many and, for expanded clones, a class.

TRBV5-1	TRBJ1-4	-	-	TGCGCCAGCAGCTTTGGAGGGGATGAAAAACTGTTTTTT	CASSFGGDEKLFF
TRBV7-2	TRBJ2-7	-	-	TGTGCCAGCAACATGACCCCAATGGCGTTCTCCTACGAGCAGTACTTC	CASNMTPMAFSYEQYF
TRBV20-1	TRBJ2-3	-	-	TGCAGTTTCCAAGGCCAGGATACGCAGTATTTT	CSFQGQDTQYF
TRBV29-1	TRBJ2-1	TRBD1	-	TGCAGCGCTATGGACCCTAGGGGGCTCTACAATGAGCAGTTCTTC	CSAMDPRGLYNEQFF
TRBV6-1	TRBJ2-5	TRBD2	-	TGTGCCAGCAGTGGGGCGGTAGCGGGGCACCAAGAGACCCAGTACTTC	CASSGAVAGHQETQYF
TRBV21-1	TRBJ1-2	-	few	TGTGCCAGCAGCTGCACAGGGGACTATGGCTACACCTTC	CASSCTGDYGYTF
TRBV9	TRBJ2-2	-	-	TGTGCCAGCAGCGTAGTATACACCGGGGAGCTGTTTTTT	CASSVVYTGELFF
TRBV28	TRBJ1-6	-	-	TGTGCCAGCAGTTTATCGGCACGGGGAGATTCACCCCTCCACTTT	CASSLSARGDSPLHF
TRBV6-6	TRBJ1-5	TRBD1	-	TGTGCCAGTGGACAGGGACGCCAGCCCCAGCATTTT	CASGQGRQPQHF
TRBV29-1	TRBJ1-1	-	-	TGCAGCGTACAAAGACCGCCCGGTGGGACTGAAGCTTTCTTT	CSVQRPPGGTEAFF
TRBV18	TRBJ1-2	-	few	TGTGCCAGCTCACCACGGACAGACTCAAATTATGGCTACACCTTC	CASSPRTDSNYGYTF
TRBV27	TRBJ1-1	-	-	TGTGCCAGCAGCCGGGGGAGCACCTTGAACACTGAAGCTTTCTTT	CASSRGSTLNTEAFF
TRBV29-1	TRBJ2-5	-	-	TGCAGCGTAGCAGGGCCGCAAGAGACCCAGTACTTC	CSVAGPQETQYF
TRBV5-5	TRBJ2-4	-	-	TGTGCCAGCAGCTTGGTGGAAAACATTCAGTACTTC	CASSLVENIQYF
TRBV11-2	TRBJ2-7	-	-	TGTGCCAGCAGCTTAGAACAGGTCTTAGAGCAGTACTTC	CASSLEQVLEQYF
TRBV2	TRBJ1-2	-	few	TGTGCCAGCAATCAGGGGAGGGAATATGGCTACACCTTC	CASNQGREYGYTF
TRBV19	TRBJ2-7	-	medium-sized	TGTGCCAGTAGTGGGGCAGGGTTAGGCTACGAGCAGTACTTC	CASSGAGLGYEQYF
TRBV28	TRBJ2-6	-	-	TGTGCCAGCAGTTTAGGGGGGGCAGGGGCCAACGTCCTGACTTTC	CASSLGGAGANVLTF
TRBV21-1	TRBJ1-5	-	once	TGTGCCAGCAGCTGTCGGCCATTCGGAGCCGATCAGCCCCAGCATTTT	CASSCRPFGADQPQHF
TRBV30	TRBJ1-5	-	-	TGTGCCTGGAGTGTAGGACTGGATCAGCCCCAGCATTTT	CAWSVGLDQPQHF